A selection of T cell receptor beta chains follows, all from one sample in a study of OX40 agonist ivuxolimab in advanced cancers. Using immunoSEQ multiplex PCR, the repertoire was profiled, and TCRdb retains in-frame clones only, with some absent. The sample includes 45,000 to 70,000 clones, around 80% of them seen just once. The sample was CD4+ or CD8+ T cells sorted from blood, taken in a trial of the OX40 agonist ivuxolimab. These receptor sequences come from an adult with an advanced solid tumor such as melanoma, head and neck, liver or kidney cancer. CDR3s include the opening cysteine and the closing phenylalanine or tryptophan. Fields, in order: CDR3 length, V gene, CDR3 protein.

length: 16; V: TRBV28; CDR3: CASSSGVAGPTEKLFF
length: 16; V: TRBV6-1; CDR3: CASSERGITTGNTIYF
length: 13; V: TRBV6-5; CDR3: CASSERAGDGYTF
length: 15; V: TRBV18; CDR3: CASSPSGTGAHEQYF
length: 15; V: TRBV27; CDR3: CASRRSGQGIRAQYF
length: 16; V: TRBV19; CDR3: CASSRKGQQTSYEQYF
length: 17; V: TRBV7-9; CDR3: CASSLALGTGQNTEAFF
length: 15; V: TRBV2; CDR3: CARGGPISGANVLTF
length: 15; V: TRBV18; CDR3: CASSPPSRADGPQHF
length: 13; V: TRBV19; CDR3: CASKTQGRTEAFF
length: 15; V: TRBV2; CDR3: CASSETRLSQETQYF
length: 14; V: TRBV28; CDR3: CASSLSSSNQPQHF
length: 15; V: TRBV18; CDR3: CASSSRVLLEDEQYF
length: 16; V: TRBV6-1; CDR3: CASSEFRGGGSDEQFF
length: 13; V: TRBV15; CDR3: CATRRQSNTEAFF
length: 15; V: TRBV2; CDR3: CASSRYPSRGHEQFF
length: 13; V: TRBV30; CDR3: CAWSAHSTDTQYF
length: 16; V: TRBV2; CDR3: CASSATRRVLGYGYTF
length: 14; V: TRBV2; CDR3: CASSGDREGQPQHF
length: 16; V: TRBV6-1; CDR3: CASSERLGQGAETQYF
length: 15; V: TRBV5-1; CDR3: CASSQTGEVFSPLHF
length: 15; V: TRBV28; CDR3: CASSSTWTAAYEQYF
length: 13; V: TRBV12-5; CDR3: CASASSLNSPLHF
length: 16; V: TRBV18; CDR3: CASSPPGTRGTGELFF
length: 16; V: TRBV6-1; CDR3: CASSENLGLWGDGYTF
length: 14; V: TRBV13; CDR3: CASSLQGVDYGYTF
length: 17; V: TRBV4-1; CDR3: CASSQGLAGVASGELFF
length: 15; V: TRBV6-5; CDR3: CASSYRPGGYSEAFF
length: 12; V: TRBV10-3; CDR3: CAISTMNTEAFF
length: 14; V: TRBV11-2; CDR3: CASRKDRVGNTIYF
length: 12; V: TRBV27; CDR3: CASRNRQGKLFF
length: 14; V: TRBV28; CDR3: CASTLRAVNQPQHF
length: 14; V: TRBV5-1; CDR3: CASMDSAGQETQYF
length: 13; V: TRBV2; CDR3: CASRITSTDTQYF
length: 12; V: TRBV4-2; CDR3: CASSQANYGYTF
length: 16; V: TRBV7-3; CDR3: CASSLSAGPGVYGYTF
length: 15; V: TRBV7-3; CDR3: CASSSGQRGTDTQYF
length: 15; V: TRBV6-1; CDR3: CASSFDSRRNSPLHF
length: 17; V: TRBV6-1; CDR3: CASSARDRGLSNQPQHF
length: 16; V: TRBV2; CDR3: CASSASSAGLPYEQYF
length: 17; V: TRBV28; CDR3: CASSDTPLWGLNEKLFF
length: 16; V: TRBV9; CDR3: CASSVATASNTGELFF
length: 15; V: TRBV13; CDR3: CASSKLALNYNEQFF
length: 13; V: TRBV5-1; CDR3: CASSRLAGYEQYF
length: 17; V: TRBV18; CDR3: CASSPHGTGVLTGELFF